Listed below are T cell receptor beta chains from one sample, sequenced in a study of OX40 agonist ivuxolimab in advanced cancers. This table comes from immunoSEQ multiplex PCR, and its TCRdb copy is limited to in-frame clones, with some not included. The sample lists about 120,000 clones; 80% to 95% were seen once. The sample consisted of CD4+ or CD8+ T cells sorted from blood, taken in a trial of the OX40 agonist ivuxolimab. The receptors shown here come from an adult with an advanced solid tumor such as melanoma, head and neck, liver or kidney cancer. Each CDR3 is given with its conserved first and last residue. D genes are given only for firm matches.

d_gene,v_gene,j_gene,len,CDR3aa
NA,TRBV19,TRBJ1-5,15,CASSPGAYSNQPQHF
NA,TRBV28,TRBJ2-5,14,CASSRFARDETQYF
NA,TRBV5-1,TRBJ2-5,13,CASSFRPQETQYF
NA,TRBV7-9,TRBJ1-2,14,CASSLSRGSYGYTF
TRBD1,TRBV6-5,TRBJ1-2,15,CASTKPGQGLYGYTF
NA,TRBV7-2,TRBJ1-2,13,CASSFRGTRGYTF
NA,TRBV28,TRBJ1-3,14,CASSLLGGQNTIYF
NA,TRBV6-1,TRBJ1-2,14,CASSARSGSYGYTF
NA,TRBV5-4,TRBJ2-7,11,CASSLGYEQYF
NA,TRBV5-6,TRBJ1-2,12,CASSLASYGYTF
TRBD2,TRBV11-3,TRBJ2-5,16,CASSLRTSGRGETQYF
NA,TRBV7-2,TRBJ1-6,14,CASSLIQANSPLHF
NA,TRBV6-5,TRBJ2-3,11,CASSYSGTQYF
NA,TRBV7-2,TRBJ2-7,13,CASSPPGPYEQYF
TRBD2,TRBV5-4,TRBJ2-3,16,CASSSPTSGITDTQYF
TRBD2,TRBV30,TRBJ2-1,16,CAWSAGLAGGGGEQFF
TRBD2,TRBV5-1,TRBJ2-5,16,CASSRRGDQYQETQYF
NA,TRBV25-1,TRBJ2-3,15,CASTSRGGSTDTQYF
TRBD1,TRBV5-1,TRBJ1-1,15,CASSQDRALNTEAFF
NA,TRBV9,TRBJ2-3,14,CASSVVPGGDTQYF
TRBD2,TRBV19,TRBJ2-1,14,CASSPSGTYNEQFF
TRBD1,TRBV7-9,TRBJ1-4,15,CASSTRQGGEEKLFF
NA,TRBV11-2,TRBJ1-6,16,CASSLSSGDYNSPLHF